This TCR beta chain is drawn from a study of cytomegalovirus exposure and HLA in healthy donors. This CDR3 is 17 amino acids long. V was clipped by 4 bases and J by 8 bases; unmatched bases: 13. Germline V gene data show CDR1 as MDHEN and CDR2 as SYDVKM. Method: immunoSEQ multiplex PCR; TCRdb's copy keeps in-frame clones and lacks some. This sample has roughly 63,000 clones, with 70% to 90% found just once. The chain couples TRBV28 to TRBJ1-6; 8 nucleotides line up with TRBD1. The source is a woman between 18 and 29 years old in good health and CMV-seronegative. The material sequenced was PBMCs. The CDR3 region has the DNA TGTGCCAGCAGTTCTGGACAGGGATTTCATGGAGATTCACCCCTCCACTTT. Encoded protein: CASSSGQGFHGDSPLHF.